Given below is one TCR beta chain in context. The antigen is unknown. The data are from a study of beta chain features in type 1 diabetes. The study, taken as a whole, reports: Moderate but significant shortening of TCRB CDR3s was recorded in all four CD4+ subsets from Type 1 diabetes patients. In cDNA sequencing, cells with high TCR expression could be over-represented.

The whole isolated RNA underwent reverse transcription, so sequencing captured expressed TCRB transcripts. Mean read depth for naive, central memory and regulatory T cell samples was approximately 3.57 million reads. The protocol was immunoSEQ multiplex PCR, while the TCRdb copy is restricted to in-frame clones and leaves out a portion. Among a few hundred thousand clones, over 12% were seen once, and the ten largest hold approximately 0.02%. CD45RO/CCR7/CD25/CD127/CD95/CD27 sorting isolated CD4+ naive, central memory, regulatory and stem cell-like memory cells. CDR3 length: 16 residues. Germline V gene sequence: CDR1 GTSNPN, CDR2 SVGIG (reference sequence). Trimming left V 5 bases short and J 2 bases short, with 20 bases between.

This receptor was taken from a woman aged 18-35 years in good health. The sample consisted of naive CD4+ T cells from blood. The rearrangement links TRBV30 to TRBJ2-3, with D perhaps matching TRBD2 (5 bases). This CDR3 reads CAWVRETLFVTDTQYF. DNA for the CDR3: TGTGCCTGGGTACGGGAAACTCTCTTTGTCACAGATACGCAGTATTTT.